The rows below give T cell receptor beta chains drawn from one sample of a study of T cells in Graves' hyperthyroidism and ophthalmopathy. TCRdb itself ran the multiplex PCR reads through MiXCR, one entry per CDR3 protein. This sample has about 360,000 distinct CDR3 sequences, with about 18% found just once. The sequenced material came from blood. These receptors all stem from a woman between 18 and 30 years old with Graves' hyperthyroidism. Each CDR3 is given with its conserved first and last residue. Fields, in order: V gene, D gene, J gene, clone size, CDR3 protein, CDR3 DNA. The D gene is left open where the match is weak. Where a row states a size, it is once, few, many or the class of an expanded clone; other rows omit it.

v_gene: TRBV3-1; d_gene: .; j_gene: TRBJ1-2; abundance: many; CDR3aa: CASSQEGTYGYTF; CDR3nt: TGTGCCAGCAGCCAAGAGGGGACTTATGGCTACACCTTC
v_gene: TRBV11-2; d_gene: TRBD1; j_gene: TRBJ1-2; abundance: few; CDR3aa: CASSPDRVDYGYTF; CDR3nt: TGTGCCAGCAGCCCTGACAGGGTCGACTATGGCTACACCTTC
v_gene: TRBV12-3/TRBV12-4; d_gene: .; j_gene: TRBJ1-5; abundance: many; CDR3aa: CASRRGGNNQPQHF; CDR3nt: TGTGCCAGCAGACGGGGGGGGAACAATCAGCCCCAGCATTTT
v_gene: TRBV5-1; d_gene: TRBD1; j_gene: TRBJ1-2; abundance: many; CDR3aa: CASTDSTGPYGYTF; CDR3nt: TGCGCCAGCACCGACTCGACAGGGCCCTATGGCTACACCTTC
v_gene: TRBV19; d_gene: .; j_gene: TRBJ1-1; abundance: many; CDR3aa: CASGGLGTEAFF; CDR3nt: TGTGCCAGTGGGGGCTTGGGAACTGAAGCTTTCTTT
v_gene: TRBV15; d_gene: .; j_gene: TRBJ2-5; abundance: many; CDR3aa: CATSRARPAETQYF; CDR3nt: TGTGCCACCAGCAGAGCGCGACCGGCGGAGACCCAGTACTTC
v_gene: TRBV13; d_gene: TRBD1; j_gene: TRBJ1-6; abundance: few; CDR3aa: CASSHKTGTGNSPLHF; CDR3nt: TGTGCCAGCAGCCACAAAACCGGGACAGGGAATTCACCCCTCCACTTT
v_gene: TRBV28; d_gene: .; j_gene: TRBJ2-7; abundance: many; CDR3aa: CASSFPSDAYEQYF; CDR3nt: TGTGCCAGCAGTTTCCCCAGCGACGCCTACGAGCAGTACTTC
v_gene: TRBV29-1; d_gene: .; j_gene: TRBJ2-7; abundance: many; CDR3aa: CSVETGASYEQYF; CDR3nt: TGCAGCGTTGAAACCGGGGCCTCCTACGAGCAGTACTTC
v_gene: TRBV20-1; d_gene: TRBD1; j_gene: TRBJ2-2; abundance: .; CDR3aa: CSAKPGTVLNTGELFF; CDR3nt: TGCAGTGCCAAACCTGGGACAGTCTTAAACACCGGGGAGCTGTTTTTT